The next 14 T cell receptor beta chains were all read from a single sample in a study of a mutant IDH1 vaccine in newly diagnosed glioma (dated by TCRdb to the early 2020s). The sample's time point label is to be understood as: week 35, safety follow-up. A 20-mer mutant IDH1 peptide at 300 micrograms in Montanide made up each vaccine dose, which was injected subcutaneously together with topical imiquimod. These receptors' targets are unknown. Library generation was performed with the immunoSEQ multiplex PCR assay. What TCRdb holds here is the immuneACCESS table cut down to in-frame rearrangements. Part of the clones is not present; checked against another copy, under half of the missing clones reflect an unresolved V gene, and the others are unexplained. For this sample there are 26,000 or so clones; less than 90% appear just once. The top ten clones comprise 31% of the sample. The material sequenced was PBMCs, taken from a glioma patient whose treatment included an IDH1 peptide vaccine. All receptors derive from a man aged 30-40 years with glioma.

The J gene is TRBJ2-5, the V gene TRBV7-8; D remains unclear. Germline CDR1 reads SGHVS; CDR2 reads FQNEAQ. CDR3 length: 14 amino acids. V was shortened by 2 bases and J by 2 bases, with 9 bases between the two germline ends. DNA of the CDR3: TGTGCCAGCAGCTTACGGTTGCGGCAAGAGACCCAGTACTTC. Residues: CASSLRLRQETQYF. The full variable domain, rest sourced from reference TRBV7-8 and TRBJ2-5, is GAGVSQSPRYKVAKRGQDVALRCDPISGHVSLFWYQQALGQGPEFLTYFQNEAQLDKSGLPSDRFFAERPEGSVSTLKIQRTQQEDSAVYLCASSLRLRQETQYFGPGTRLLVL.

A single count supports this clone. The chain uses TRBV30 and TRBJ2-3; TRBD2 is a possible D gene (6 bases). CDR1 is GTSNPN, CDR2 SVGIG, per germline (reference sequence). The CDR3 has 16 residues. Trimming took 4 bases from V and 3 from J, leaving 20 bases between them. CDR3 amino acids: CAWTGGSGRWTDTQYF. The CDR3 DNA is TGTGCCTGGACCGGAGGTAGCGGAAGGTGGACAGATACGCAGTATTTT.

J is TRBJ2-2 and V is TRBV5-1; 8 positions agree with TRBD1. There are 16 residues in the CDR3. The germline V gene encodes CDR1 SGHRS and CDR2 YFSETQ. The trim removed 4 bases at V and 6 bases at J, leaving 11 bases unmatched. The chain's CDR3 is CASSQRTGSGSGELFF. CDR3 coding DNA: TGCGCCAGCAGCCAACGGACAGGGTCGGGGTCCGGGGAGCTGTTTTTT. Supplemented by reference TRBV5-1 and TRBJ2-2, the full variable domain reads KAGVTQTPRYLIKTRGQQVTLSCSPISGHRSVSWYQQTPGQGLQFLFEYFSETQRNKGNFPGRFSGRQFSNSRSEMNVSTLELGDSALYLCASSQRTGSGSGELFFGEGSRLTVL.

The rearrangement joins TRBV7-6 to TRBJ1-5; D not certain. CDR1 SGHVS and CDR2 FNYEAQ come from the germline V gene. V was cut by 2 bases and J by 3 bases, with 8 bases left in between. This CDR3 has 14 residues. Here the CDR3 DNA reads TGTGCCAGCAGCTTAAGTCCTTACAATCAGCCCCAGCATTTT. This codes for CASSLSPYNQPQHF.

The V call is TRBV5-1, the J call TRBJ2-5; D might be TRBD1 (7 bases). Germline CDR1 reads SGHRS; CDR2 reads YFSETQ. The CDR3 is 14 amino acids. Trimming took 4 bases from V and 3 from J, leaving 13 bases between them. The CDR3 bases are TGCGCCAGCAGCCCGCAGGGGGGTAAAGAGACCCAGTACTTC. It yields the protein CASSPQGGKETQYF.

A few counts support this clone. CDR3 in amino acids: CASSAQGNTEAFF. CDR3 bases: TGTGCCAGCAGCGCACAGGGGAACACTGAAGCTTTCTTT. J is TRBJ1-1 and V is TRBV7-9; D is perhaps TRBD1 (6 bases). The CDR3 has 13 amino acids. From germline, CDR1 is SEHNR and CDR2 FQNEAQ (reference sequence). The V end was cut by 5 bases, the J end by 1 base, with 8 bases between.

V is TRBV19 and J is TRBJ1-1; a weak D match, TRBD1 (5 bases). The CDR3 extends over 12 amino acids. V was trimmed by 7 bases and J by 3 bases, leaving 9 bases between them. CDR1 and CDR2 from the germline V gene are LNHDA and SQIVND (reference sequence). The CDR3 DNA sequence: TGTGCCAGTACGGTCAGGGACACTGAAGCTTTCTTT. This gives the protein CASTVRDTEAFF.

The V and J genes are TRBV6-1 and TRBJ2-7; TRBD1 matches at 9 bases. The CDR3 extends over 13 amino acids. The germline V gene has CDR1 MNHNS and CDR2 SASEGT. After removal of 7 bases from V and 5 bases from J, the junction contained 6 bases not matched to a gene. CDR3 nucleotide sequence: TGTGCCAGCAAACTGGGACAGGGCAACGAGCAGTACTTC. It is translated as CASKLGQGNEQYF.

The chain joins TRBV6-5 to TRBJ1-4, with 9 bases matching TRBD1. The CDR3 runs 15 residues. Germline V gene lookup returns CDR1 MNHEY and CDR2 SVGAGI. With V trimmed by 3 bases and J by 5 bases, 4 bases remained unmatched. The CDR3, as DNA: TGTGCCAGCAGTTATCGGGACAGGGTGAATGAAAAACTGTTTTTT. Protein: CASSYRDRVNEKLFF.

The chain couples TRBV5-4 to TRBJ2-3, with TRBD1 matching over 10 bases. Germline-derived CDR1 and CDR2 are SGHNT and YYREEE (reference sequence). J lost 2 bases, V lost 4 bases, and 10 bases had no gene match. The CDR3 contains 17 residues. This CDR3 reads CASSVAVGQGNTDTQYF. CDR3 DNA sequence: TGTGCCAGCAGCGTTGCGGTGGGACAGGGGAACACAGATACGCAGTATTTT. The variable domain in full, completed from reference TRBV5-4 and TRBJ2-3, reads ETGVTQSPTHLIKTRGQQVTLRCSSQSGHNTVSWYQQALGQGPQFIFQYYREEENGRGNFPPRFSGLQFPNYSSELNVNALELDDSALYLCASSVAVGQGNTDTQYFGPGTRLTVL.

The chain joins TRBV29-1 to TRBJ2-3; 7 nucleotides match TRBD2. CDR3 length: 13 residues. J gave up 0 bases and V 5 bases, and 2 bases lay outside the gene matches. Germline CDR1 is SQVTM and CDR2 is ANQGSEA. The DNA for the CDR3 is TGCAGCGTTAGCGGGGTTAGCACAGATACGCAGTATTTT. Its translation is CSVSGVSTDTQYF.

DNA of the CDR3: TGTGCCAGCAGCTTAATCGGACAGGGGGCTCGCACCGGGGAGCTGTTTTTT. Amino acids: CASSLIGQGARTGELFF. This sequence joins TRBV7-3 and TRBJ2-2; 11 bases agree with TRBD1. The CDR3 sequence is 17 residues long. Germline CDR1 is SGHTA and CDR2 is FQGTGA. Germline trimming cut 1 base from V and 4 bases from J; bases unmatched to any gene: 5. Together with reference TRBV7-3 and TRBJ2-2, the CDR3 gives the full variable domain: GAGVSQTPSNKVTEKGKYVELRCDPISGHTALYWYRQSLGQGPEFLIYFQGTGAADDSGLPNDRFFAVRPEGSVSTLKIQRTERGDSAVYLCASSLIGQGARTGELFFGEGSRLTVL.

The V and J genes are TRBV2 and TRBJ2-7; D remains ambiguous. Germline values: CDR1 SNHLY, CDR2 FYNNEI. This CDR3 is 14 amino acids long. V lost 6 bases and J lost 0, with 12 bases in between. CDR3: CASRPDTSSYEQYF. Here the CDR3 DNA reads TGTGCCAGCAGACCCGACACGAGCTCCTACGAGCAGTACTTC.

The V call is TRBV6-5, the J call TRBJ1-1; TRBD1 matches at 8 bases. This CDR3 spans 14 amino acids. V gave up 5 bases and J gave up 5 bases; unmatched junction bases: 7. Germline-derived CDR1 and CDR2 are MNHEY and SVGAGI. In DNA, the CDR3 is TGTGCCAGCAGTACAGGGGGAACTGGAACTGAAGCTTTCTTT. It codes for CASSTGGTGTEAFF.